This T cell receptor beta chain derives from a study of cytomegalovirus exposure and HLA in healthy donors. Primers included in the PCR were 60 Vbeta and 13 Jbeta primers. Libraries were prepared by immunoSEQ multiplex PCR; TCRdb keeps only in-frame clonotypes and omits some of them. This table has about 36,000 clones, nearly 70% appearing once. Sample: PBMCs. The receptor was isolated from a young man in good health and CMV-seronegative.

The CDR3 is CASSRGLAAYEQYF. The CDR3 DNA is TGTGCCAGCAGCCGCGGACTAGCGGCCTACGAGCAGTACTTC. The chain joins TRBV13 to TRBJ2-7; 10 nucleotides agree with TRBD2. Germline CDR1 PRHDT, CDR2 FYEKMQ (reference sequence). The junction had 3 bases not matched to a gene; V was cut back by 5 bases and J by 2 bases. This CDR3 is built from 14 residues. Complete variable domain (other parts from reference TRBV13 and TRBJ2-7): AAGVIQSPRHLIKEKRETATLKCYPIPRHDTVYWYQQGPGQDPQFLISFYEKMQSDKGSIPDRFSAQQFSDYHSELNMSSLELGDSALYFCASSRGLAAYEQYFGPGTRLTVT.